The 23 T cell receptor beta chains reported below all come from one sample, sequenced in a study of T cell responses to AZD1222 COVID-19 vaccine. Data came from immunoSEQ multiplex PCR; TCRdb stores just in-frame clones and leaves some out. Among some 150,000 clones listed, 75% to 95% were seen once. The sequences come from peripheral blood, collected on day 0 of AZD1222 vaccination. Receptors were obtained from an adult in good health.

The V gene is TRBV11-2, the J gene TRBJ1-4; possibly TRBD1 for D (6 bases). CDR1 SGHAT and CDR2 FQNNGV come from the germline V gene. The CDR3 loop spans 16 amino acids. Trimming shortened V by 1 base and J by 5 bases, and 14 bases separated the two germline ends. As DNA, the CDR3 is TGTGCCAGCAGCTTAGTCATAGGGGGGAGAAATGAAAAACTGTTTTTT. It specifies CASSLVIGGRNEKLFF.

The chain links TRBV2 to TRBJ2-2, with 11 bases that match TRBD2. The CDR3 runs 18 residues. V gave up 5 bases and J gave up 7 bases; unmatched junction bases: 15. Germline CDR1 SNHLY, CDR2 FYNNEI. The CDR3 coding sequence is TGTGCCAGCAGTACCTCCCGCAATAGCGGGAGGGTGGGCGGGGAGCTGTTTTTT. It is translated as CASSTSRNSGRVGGELFF.

This clone is a singleton in its sample. V usage is TRBV15 and J usage is TRBJ2-4; 11 bases agree with TRBD2. The J segment lost 5 bases and the V segment lost 6 bases, leaving 9 bases of the junction unmatched. Germline V gene lookup returns CDR1 LNHNV and CDR2 YYDKDF (reference sequence). There are 16 residues in the CDR3. The CDR3 protein is CATSAKISGRENIQYF. CDR3 in DNA: TGTGCCACCAGTGCAAAAATTAGCGGGAGGGAAAACATTCAGTACTTC. Drawing the rest from reference TRBV15 and TRBJ2-4, the complete variable domain is DAMVIQNPRYQVTQFGKPVTLSCSQTLNHNVMYWYQQKSSQAPKLLFHYYDKDFNNEADTPDNFQSRRPNTSFCFLDIRSPGLGDTAMYLCATSAKISGRENIQYFGAGTRLSVL.

CDR3 bases: TGTGCCAGCAGGGCTTGGGCGGCGGGGGAAGGGACCCAGTACTTC. This gives the protein CASRAWAAGEGTQYF. The chain joins TRBV27 to TRBJ2-5, with 7 bases that match TRBD2. V shed 6 bases, J shed 7 bases, and the junction held 14 bases outside the gene matches. Germline V gives CDR1 MNHEY, CDR2 SMNVEV (reference sequence). The CDR3 is 15 residues long.

V is TRBV2 and J is TRBJ1-2; unclear D gene. This CDR3 is built from 13 residues. Germline CDR1 reads SNHLY; CDR2 reads FYNNEI. V lost 2 bases, J lost 8 bases, and 12 bases lay in between. The CDR3 DNA reads TGTGCCAGCAGTGAATGGCAGCGGGTCGGCTACACCTTC. Amino acid sequence: CASSEWQRVGYTF.

This rearrangement joins TRBV6-1 to TRBJ2-1; 10 nucleotides match TRBD2. Germline V gene lookup returns CDR1 MNHNS and CDR2 SASEGT. The CDR3 consists of 16 residues. The trim removed 3 bases at V and 3 bases at J, leaving 5 bases unmatched. The CDR3 bases are TGTGCCAGCAGTGACGATAGCGGGAGGTTCTACAATGAGCAGTTCTTC. Translation: CASSDDSGRFYNEQFF.

This chain links TRBV3-1 (or the pseudogene TRBV3-2) with TRBJ2-7, with a possible D match to TRBD2 (6 bases). The germline gives CDR1 LGHDT, CDR2 YNNKEL (reference sequence). Trimming took 1 base from V and 0 from J, leaving 10 bases between them. The CDR3 runs to 15 residues. CDR3 protein: CASSQVVGSSYEQYF. In DNA, the CDR3 is TGTGCCAGCAGCCAAGTAGTCGGGAGCTCCTACGAGCAGTACTTC.

This chain links TRBV6-5 with TRBJ2-3; D is unclear. The CDR3 contains 15 residues. Germline loops: CDR1 MNHEY, CDR2 SVGAGI. V lost 7 bases, J lost 2 bases, and 16 bases lay in between. The CDR3 protein is CASTRGALITDTQYF. The CDR3, as DNA: TGTGCCAGCACAAGAGGCGCCCTAATCACAGATACGCAGTATTTT.

The chain joins TRBV2 to TRBJ2-3; 8 nucleotides align to TRBD1. This CDR3 is 15 amino acids long. Germline V CDR1 and CDR2: SNHLY, FYNNEI. J was trimmed by 2 bases and V by 7 bases; bases with no gene match: 8. CDR3: CASTLTGALTDTQYF. The CDR3 nucleotides read TGTGCCAGCACCTTGACAGGGGCCCTCACAGATACGCAGTATTTT.

CDR3 in amino acids: CASSPGDGYGYTF. The CDR3 DNA follows: TGTGCCAGCAGCCCGGGGGACGGCTATGGCTACACCTTC. V gene TRBV7-2 combines with J gene TRBJ1-2; TRBD1 is a possible D gene (5 bases). Germline V gene data show CDR1 as SGHTA and CDR2 as FQGNSA. CDR3 length: 13 residues. Trimming took off 5 bases at V and 4 bases at J, with 11 bases between the two ends.

The chain joins TRBV10-3 to TRBJ2-7; D might be TRBD1 or TRBD2, each matching 6 bases. CDR3 length: 13 residues. CDR1 is ENHRY and CDR2 is SYGVKD in the germline V gene. V dropped 6 bases and J dropped 3 bases, with 12 bases sitting between them. CDR3 region: CAISRQEGYEQYF. DNA of the CDR3: TGTGCCATCAGCCGACAGGAGGGCTACGAGCAGTACTTC.

The chain employs TRBV11-2 and TRBJ2-3; the D gene could be TRBD1 or TRBD2 (6 bases each). This CDR3 comprises 16 residues. The V end was cut by 4 bases, the J end by 7 bases, with 21 bases between. Germline CDR1 is SGHAT and CDR2 is FQNNGV. CDR3: CASSYLRGRGAHTQYF. In DNA form, the CDR3 reads TGTGCCAGCAGCTACTTAAGGGGAAGGGGGGCTCATACGCAGTATTTT. The variable domain in full, completed from reference TRBV11-2 and TRBJ2-3, reads EAGVAQSPRYKIIEKRQSVAFWCNPISGHATLYWYQQILGQGPKLLIQFQNNGVVDDSQLPKDRFSAERLKGVDSTLKIQPAKLEDSAVYLCASSYLRGRGAHTQYFGPGTRLTVL.

This sequence joins TRBV4-3 and TRBJ2-1; 9 bases line up with TRBD2. CDR3 length: 17 amino acids. From germline, CDR1 is LGHNA and CDR2 YSLEER. V gave up 0 bases and J gave up 9 bases; unmatched junction bases: 12. CDR3 region: CASSQDDISGGVGEQFF. The CDR3, as DNA: TGCGCCAGCAGCCAAGATGATATTAGCGGGGGCGTGGGTGAGCAGTTCTTC.

V and J are TRBV11-2 and TRBJ2-7; no definite D call. Germline V gene sequence: CDR1 SGHAT, CDR2 FQNNGV. V was clipped by 5 bases and J by 0 bases, with 11 bases between them. The CDR3 has 14 residues. The CDR3, as DNA: TGTGCCAGCAGCCTCCGACTGAGCTCCTACGAGCAGTACTTC. Amino acids: CASSLRLSSYEQYF.

This chain joins TRBV5-5 and TRBJ1-2, with TRBD1 as a possible D gene (6 bases). Germline V gene data show CDR1 as SGHKS and CDR2 as YYEKEE (reference sequence). This CDR3 has 14 residues. The ends were cut back, 1 base at V and 4 bases at J, with 11 bases in the middle. CDR3 sequence reads: CASSLYGGGYGYTF. The CDR3 region has the DNA TGTGCCAGCAGCTTGTATGGGGGCGGCTATGGCTACACCTTC.

This CDR3 is CASSYRGEETQYF. The CDR3 DNA is TGTGCCAGCAGTTACAGGGGTGAGGAGACCCAGTACTTC. The rearrangement joins TRBV6-5 to TRBJ2-5, with D maybe TRBD1 (5 bases). This CDR3 is 13 amino acids long. The germline gives CDR1 MNHEY, CDR2 SVGAGI. Trimming stripped 2 bases from V and 5 bases from J, with 9 bases between.

The chain combines TRBV14 with TRBJ2-2; perhaps TRBD1 as D (6 bases). Trimming removed 3 bases at V and 6 bases at J, with 14 bases between. This CDR3 has 15 residues. The V gene's germline CDR1 is SGHDN and CDR2 FVKESK. Written as DNA, the CDR3 is TGTGCCAGCAGCCAGGATAACAGGGTTGCCGGGGAGCTGTTTTTT. Protein sequence: CASSQDNRVAGELFF.

The chain has TRBV5-1 and TRBJ2-7; 7 positions match TRBD1. Germline trimming cut 3 bases from V and 1 base from J; bases unmatched to any gene: 1. Germline V CDR1 and CDR2: SGHRS, YFSETQ. There are 13 residues in the CDR3. For the CDR3, the DNA is TGCGCCAGCAGCTGGGACAGATCCTACGAGCAGTACTTC. This sequence encodes CASSWDRSYEQYF.

This clone was picked up one time. The rearrangement uses TRBV9 and TRBJ2-2; D not resolved. CDR3 size: 12 residues. The V end was cut by 2 bases, the J end by 7 bases, with 6 bases between. From germline, CDR1 is SGDLS and CDR2 YYNGEE. The CDR3 region has the DNA TGTGCCAGCAGCGTCAATAGCGGGGAGCTGTTTTTT. Residues: CASSVNSGELFF.

The chain has TRBV6-4 and TRBJ2-5; no reliable D call. This CDR3 spans 14 amino acids. In germline, CDR1 is MRHNA, CDR2 SNTAGT. With 4 bases removed from V and 5 bases from J, the gap between germline ends came to 14 bases. CDR3 nucleotide sequence: TGTGCCAGCAGTGGGCGCTCAACGTCGGAGACCCAGTACTTC. Residues: CASSGRSTSETQYF.

The chain has TRBV9 and TRBJ2-2; D might be TRBD1 (6 bases). Germline V CDR1 and CDR2: SGDLS, YYNGEE. The germline V and J ends were trimmed by 3 bases and 0 bases, with 12 bases remaining between them. The CDR3 length is 16 residues. DNA for the CDR3: TGTGCCAGCAGCGGCCTGGGACATTCGAACACCGGGGAGCTGTTTTTT. Protein: CASSGLGHSNTGELFF.

The rearrangement links TRBV18 to TRBJ2-2; tentative D call: TRBD2 (5 bases). The V and J ends lost 2 bases and 7 bases respectively, with 11 bases between them. The CDR3 runs 14 residues. The V gene's germline CDR1 is KGHSH and CDR2 LQKENI. The CDR3 DNA reads TGTGCCAGCTCACCAACGCCGGGGAGCGGGGAGCTGTTTTTT. It yields the protein CASSPTPGSGELFF.

The V and J genes are TRBV18 and TRBJ2-2, with 9 bases aligning to TRBD2. The CDR3 is 14 amino acids. The ends lost 8 bases at V and 5 bases at J; junction bases unmatched: 6. CDR1 is KGHSH and CDR2 is LQKENI in the germline V gene. This CDR3 is CASGRTSDTGELFF. The CDR3, as DNA: TGTGCCAGCGGGAGGACTAGCGATACCGGGGAGCTGTTTTTT.